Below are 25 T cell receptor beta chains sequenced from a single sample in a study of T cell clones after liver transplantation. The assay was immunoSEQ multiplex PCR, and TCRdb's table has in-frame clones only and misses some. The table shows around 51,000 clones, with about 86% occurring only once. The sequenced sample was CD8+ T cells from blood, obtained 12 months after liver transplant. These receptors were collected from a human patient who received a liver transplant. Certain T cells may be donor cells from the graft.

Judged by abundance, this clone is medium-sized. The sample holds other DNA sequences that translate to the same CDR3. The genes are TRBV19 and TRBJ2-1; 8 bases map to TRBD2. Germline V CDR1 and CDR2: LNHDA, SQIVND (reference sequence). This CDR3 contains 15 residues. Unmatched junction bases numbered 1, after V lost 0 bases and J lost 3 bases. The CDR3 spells CASSIDGTSYNEQFF. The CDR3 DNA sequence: TGTGCCAGTAGTATAGACGGGACTAGCTACAATGAGCAGTTCTTC.

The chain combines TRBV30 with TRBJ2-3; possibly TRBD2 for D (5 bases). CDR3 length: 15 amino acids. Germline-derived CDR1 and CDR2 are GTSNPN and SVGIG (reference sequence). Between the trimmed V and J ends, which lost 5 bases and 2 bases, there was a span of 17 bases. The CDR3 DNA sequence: TGTGCCTGGGATTCGAGTGACGGGAACACAGATACGCAGTATTTT. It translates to CAWDSSDGNTDTQYF.

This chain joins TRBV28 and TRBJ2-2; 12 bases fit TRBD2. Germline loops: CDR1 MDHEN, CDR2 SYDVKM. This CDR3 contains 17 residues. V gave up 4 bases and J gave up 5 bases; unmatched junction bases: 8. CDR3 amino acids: CASSSPPGTSGTGELFF. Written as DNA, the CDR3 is TGTGCCAGCAGTTCCCCCCCAGGGACTAGCGGGACCGGGGAGCTGTTTTTT.

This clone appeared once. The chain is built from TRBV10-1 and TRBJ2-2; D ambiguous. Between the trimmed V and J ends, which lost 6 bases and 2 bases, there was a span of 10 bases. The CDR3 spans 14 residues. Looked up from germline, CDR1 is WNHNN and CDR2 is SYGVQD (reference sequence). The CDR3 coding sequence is TGCGCCAGCAGACCCGCATTAAACACCGGGGAGCTGTTTTTT. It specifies CASRPALNTGELFF.

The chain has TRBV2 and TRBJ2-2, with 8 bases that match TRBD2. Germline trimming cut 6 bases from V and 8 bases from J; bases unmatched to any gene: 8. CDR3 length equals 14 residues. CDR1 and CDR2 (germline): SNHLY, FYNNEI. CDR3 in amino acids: CASSRPGGPGELFF. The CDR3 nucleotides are TGTGCCAGCAGCCGACCGGGAGGGCCGGGGGAGCTGTTTTTT.

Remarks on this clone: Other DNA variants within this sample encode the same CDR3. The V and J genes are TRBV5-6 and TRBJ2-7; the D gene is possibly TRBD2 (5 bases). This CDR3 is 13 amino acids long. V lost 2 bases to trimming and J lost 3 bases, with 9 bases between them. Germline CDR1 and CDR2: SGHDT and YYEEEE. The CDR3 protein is CASSLAASYEQYF. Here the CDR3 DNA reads TGTGCCAGCAGCTTAGCGGCCAGCTACGAGCAGTACTTC.

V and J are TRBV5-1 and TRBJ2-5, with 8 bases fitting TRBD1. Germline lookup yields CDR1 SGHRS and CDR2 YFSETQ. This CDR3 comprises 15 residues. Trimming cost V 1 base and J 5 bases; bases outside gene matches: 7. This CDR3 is CASSLSQGDVETQYF. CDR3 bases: TGCGCCAGCAGCTTGTCACAGGGGGATGTTGAGACCCAGTACTTC.

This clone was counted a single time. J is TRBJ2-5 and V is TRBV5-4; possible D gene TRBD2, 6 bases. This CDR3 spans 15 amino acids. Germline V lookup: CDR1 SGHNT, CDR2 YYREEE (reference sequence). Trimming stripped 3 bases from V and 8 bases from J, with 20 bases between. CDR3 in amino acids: CASSSGGRRGGTQYF. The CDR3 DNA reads TGTGCCAGCAGCTCCGGGGGTAGAAGGGGAGGAACCCAGTACTTC.

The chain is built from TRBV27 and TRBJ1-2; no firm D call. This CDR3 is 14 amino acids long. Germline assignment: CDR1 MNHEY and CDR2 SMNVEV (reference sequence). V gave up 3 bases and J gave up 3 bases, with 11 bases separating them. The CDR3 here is CASSLSGGDYGYTF. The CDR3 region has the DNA TGTGCCAGCAGTTTGTCGGGAGGTGACTATGGCTACACCTTC.

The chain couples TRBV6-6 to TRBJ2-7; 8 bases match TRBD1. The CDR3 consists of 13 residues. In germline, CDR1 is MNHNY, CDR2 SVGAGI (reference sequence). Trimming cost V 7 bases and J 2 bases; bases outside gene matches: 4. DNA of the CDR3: TGTGCCAGCACCCTACAGGGGGCCTACGAGCAGTACTTC. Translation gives CASTLQGAYEQYF.

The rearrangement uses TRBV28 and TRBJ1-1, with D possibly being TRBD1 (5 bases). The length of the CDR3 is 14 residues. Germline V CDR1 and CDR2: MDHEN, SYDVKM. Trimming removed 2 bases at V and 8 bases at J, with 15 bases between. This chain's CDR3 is CASSLGQGGVEAFF. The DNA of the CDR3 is TGTGCCAGCAGTTTAGGGCAGGGCGGCGTAGAAGCTTTCTTT. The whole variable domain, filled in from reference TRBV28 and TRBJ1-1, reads DVKVTQSSRYLVKRTGEKVFLECVQDMDHENMFWYRQDPGLGLRLIYFSYDVKMKEKGDIPEGYSVSREKKERFSLILESASTNQTSMYLCASSLGQGGVEAFFGQGTRLTVV.

CDR3 loop: CASSLLDIRTSKAGELFF. The CDR3 DNA follows: TGTGCCAGCAGTTTATTGGACATTAGGACTAGTAAAGCCGGGGAGCTGTTTTTT. The rearrangement joins TRBV28 to TRBJ2-2; the match to TRBD2 covers 7 bases. CDR1 is MDHEN, CDR2 SYDVKM, per germline. The V segment lost 1 base and the J segment 6 bases; nucleotides outside the gene matches: 14. The CDR3 loop spans 18 amino acids.

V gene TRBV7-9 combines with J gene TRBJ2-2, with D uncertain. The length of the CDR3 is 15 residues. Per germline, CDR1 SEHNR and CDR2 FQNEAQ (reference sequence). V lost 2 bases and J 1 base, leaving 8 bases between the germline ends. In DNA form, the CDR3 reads TGTGCCAGCAGCTTACCCCAGGTGAACACCGGGGAGCTGTTTTTT. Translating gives CASSLPQVNTGELFF.

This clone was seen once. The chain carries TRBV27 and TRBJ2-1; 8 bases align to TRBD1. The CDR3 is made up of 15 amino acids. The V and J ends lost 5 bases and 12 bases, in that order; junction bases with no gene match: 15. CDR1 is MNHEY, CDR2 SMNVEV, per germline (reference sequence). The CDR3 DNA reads TGTGCCAGCAGTCTCAGGGGGCAACCCCCATGGGGGCAGTTCTTC. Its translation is CASSLRGQPPWGQFF.

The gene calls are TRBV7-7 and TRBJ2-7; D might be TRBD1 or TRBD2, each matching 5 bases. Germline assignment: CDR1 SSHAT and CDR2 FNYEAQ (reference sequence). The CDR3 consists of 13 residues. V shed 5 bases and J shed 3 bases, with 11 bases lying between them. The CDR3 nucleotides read TGTGCCAGCAGCCTGGGACCAAACTACGAGCAGTACTTC. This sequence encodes CASSLGPNYEQYF.

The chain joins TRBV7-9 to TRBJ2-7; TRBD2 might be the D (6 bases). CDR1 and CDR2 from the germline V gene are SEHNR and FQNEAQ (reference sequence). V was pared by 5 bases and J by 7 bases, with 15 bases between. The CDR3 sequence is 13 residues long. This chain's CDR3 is CASSAGSPGEQYF. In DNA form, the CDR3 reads TGTGCCAGCAGCGCCGGGAGTCCCGGGGAGCAGTACTTC.

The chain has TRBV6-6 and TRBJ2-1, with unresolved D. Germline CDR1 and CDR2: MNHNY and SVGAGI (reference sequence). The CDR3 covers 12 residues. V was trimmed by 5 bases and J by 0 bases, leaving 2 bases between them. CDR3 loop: CASSPSYNEQFF. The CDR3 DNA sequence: TGTGCCAGCAGTCCCTCCTACAATGAGCAGTTCTTC.

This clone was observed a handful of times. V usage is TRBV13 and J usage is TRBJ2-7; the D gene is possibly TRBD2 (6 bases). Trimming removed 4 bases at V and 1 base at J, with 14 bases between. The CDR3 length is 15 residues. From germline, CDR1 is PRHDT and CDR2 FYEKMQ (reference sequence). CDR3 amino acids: CASSSGTDISYEQYF. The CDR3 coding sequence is TGTGCCAGCAGCTCCGGGACTGATATTTCCTACGAGCAGTACTTC.

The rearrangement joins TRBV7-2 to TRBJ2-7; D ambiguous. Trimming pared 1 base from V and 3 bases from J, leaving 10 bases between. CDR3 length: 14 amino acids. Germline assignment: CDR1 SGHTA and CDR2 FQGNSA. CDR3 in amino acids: CASSLGPQGYEQYF. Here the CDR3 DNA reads TGTGCCAGCAGCTTAGGACCCCAAGGCTACGAGCAGTACTTC. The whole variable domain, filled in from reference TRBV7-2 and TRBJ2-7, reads GAGVSQSPSNKVTEKGKDVELRCDPISGHTALYWYRQSLGQGLEFLIYFQGNSAPDKSGLPSDRFSAERTGGSVSTLTIQRTQQEDSAVYLCASSLGPQGYEQYFGPGTRLTVT.

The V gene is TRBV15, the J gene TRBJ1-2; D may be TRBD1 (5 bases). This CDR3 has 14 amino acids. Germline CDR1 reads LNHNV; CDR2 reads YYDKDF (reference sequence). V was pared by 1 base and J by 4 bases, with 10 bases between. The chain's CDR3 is CATSRGGRTYGYTF. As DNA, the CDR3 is TGTGCCACCAGCAGAGGGGGACGGACCTATGGCTACACCTTC.

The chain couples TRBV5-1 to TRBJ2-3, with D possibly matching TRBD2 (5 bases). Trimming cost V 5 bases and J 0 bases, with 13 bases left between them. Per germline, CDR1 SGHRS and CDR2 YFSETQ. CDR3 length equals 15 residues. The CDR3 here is CASRERRVSTDTQYF. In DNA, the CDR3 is TGCGCCAGCAGAGAGCGGCGGGTGAGCACAGATACGCAGTATTTT. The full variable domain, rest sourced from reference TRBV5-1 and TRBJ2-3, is KAGVTQTPRYLIKTRGQQVTLSCSPISGHRSVSWYQQTPGQGLQFLFEYFSETQRNKGNFPGRFSGRQFSNSRSEMNVSTLELGDSALYLCASRERRVSTDTQYFGPGTRLTVL.

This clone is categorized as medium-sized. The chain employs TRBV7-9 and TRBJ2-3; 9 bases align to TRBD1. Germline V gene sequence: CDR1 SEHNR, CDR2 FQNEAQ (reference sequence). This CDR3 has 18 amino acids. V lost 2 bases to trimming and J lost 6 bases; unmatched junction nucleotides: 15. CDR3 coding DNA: TGTGCCAGCAGCTTACGCGACTTACCCGGGACAGGGACCGATACGCAGTATTTT. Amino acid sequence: CASSLRDLPGTGTDTQYF.

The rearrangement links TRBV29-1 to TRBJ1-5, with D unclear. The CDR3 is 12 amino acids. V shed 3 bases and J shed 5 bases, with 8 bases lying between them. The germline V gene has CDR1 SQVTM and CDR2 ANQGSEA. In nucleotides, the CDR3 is TGCAGCGTTGATAATGGGGATCAGCCCCAGCATTTT. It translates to CSVDNGDQPQHF.

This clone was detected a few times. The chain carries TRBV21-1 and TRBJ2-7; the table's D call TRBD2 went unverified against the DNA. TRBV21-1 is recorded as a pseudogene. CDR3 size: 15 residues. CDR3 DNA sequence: TGTGCCAGCAGCAGAACACGGGACTACTCCTACGAGCAGTACTTC. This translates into CASSRTRDYSYEQYF.

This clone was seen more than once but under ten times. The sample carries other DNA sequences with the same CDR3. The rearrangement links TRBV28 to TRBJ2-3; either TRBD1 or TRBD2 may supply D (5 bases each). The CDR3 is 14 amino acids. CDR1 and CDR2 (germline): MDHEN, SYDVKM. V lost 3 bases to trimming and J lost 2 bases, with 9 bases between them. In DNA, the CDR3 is TGTGCCAGCAGTTTCCGGGGCTCCACAGATACGCAGTATTTT. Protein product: CASSFRGSTDTQYF.